This entry is about one TCR beta chain. The antigen is not known. The entry originates in a study of CD8 T cells in ankylosing spondylitis. General study points: Researchers reportedly found disease-linked clones significantly enriched in matched ankylosing spondylitis synovial fluid.

TCRdb ran MiXCR on the 5' RACE reads and lists one entry per CDR3 protein. This sample has about 250,000 distinct CDR3 sequences, with roughly a third found just once. J was trimmed by 5 bases and V by 6 bases; bases with no gene match: 6. This CDR3 comprises 15 residues. This clonotype was sampled from a male donor with ankylosing spondylitis or in good health (not recorded which). Input material: blood, either unsorted or a sorted T cell fraction (not recorded which). V and J are TRBV12-3 or TRBV12-4 and TRBJ2-3; 12 bases line up with TRBD2. CDR3 region: CASSPSGGAIDTQYF. DNA of the CDR3: TGTGCCAGCAGCCCTAGCGGGGGGGCCATAGATACGCAGTATTTT.